This TCR beta chain was sequenced for a study of blood T cell repertoires in COVID-19. CDR1 MNHEY and CDR2 SVGAGI come from the germline V gene. Germline trimming cut 2 bases from V and 10 bases from J; bases unmatched to any gene: 4. The CDR3 is 12 amino acids. Libraries were prepared by immunoSEQ multiplex PCR; TCRdb keeps only in-frame clonotypes and omits some of them. This table holds 25,000 to 35,000 clones, roughly 85% found once. This TCR was sampled from a human donor in a cohort sampled during active COVID-19. The specimen was peripheral blood. The V and J genes are TRBV6-5 and TRBJ1-2; 7 bases fit TRBD1. The CDR3 region has the DNA TGTGCCAGCAGTTACCCAGGGGGGTTCTACACCTTC. Amino acid sequence: CASSYPGGFYTF.